Listed below are T cell receptor beta chains from one sample, sequenced in a study of naive and memory T cell subsets. From the UMI-ligation and nested PCR reads, TCRdb called clonotypes with MiXCR, one entry per CDR3 protein. The table records about 100,000 distinct CDR3 sequences, approximately 14% of them present only once. Sequenced material: naive CD8+ T cells from blood. Receptors originate from a human donor in good health. CDR3s include the opening cysteine and the closing phenylalanine or tryptophan. Fields, in order: clone size, J gene, D gene, V gene, CDR3 protein, CDR3 DNA. D genes are given only for firm matches. Part of the rows lack a size; the others show once, few, many or a class for expanded clones.

abundance: -; j_gene: TRBJ1-5; d_gene: -; v_gene: TRBV29-1; CDR3aa: CSVEGGPGANQPQHF; CDR3nt: TGCAGCGTTGAGGGAGGGCCGGGGGCAAATCAGCCCCAGCATTTT
abundance: -; j_gene: TRBJ2-1; d_gene: -; v_gene: TRBV30; CDR3aa: CAWSASHNEQFF; CDR3nt: TGTGCCTGGAGTGCTAGCCACAATGAGCAGTTCTTC
abundance: -; j_gene: TRBJ2-5; d_gene: TRBD1; v_gene: TRBV12-3/TRBV12-4; CDR3aa: CASRLDRGETQYF; CDR3nt: TGTGCCAGCAGATTGGACAGGGGAGAGACCCAGTACTTC
abundance: -; j_gene: TRBJ2-1; d_gene: -; v_gene: TRBV29-1; CDR3aa: CSVEGGDGPANEQFF; CDR3nt: TGCAGCGTTGAAGGGGGAGACGGACCTGCAAATGAGCAGTTCTTC
abundance: -; j_gene: TRBJ1-2; d_gene: TRBD1; v_gene: TRBV19; CDR3aa: CASSPTRTGGNYGYTF; CDR3nt: TGTGCCAGTAGCCCGACCCGGACAGGGGGGAACTATGGCTACACCTTC
abundance: -; j_gene: TRBJ2-3; d_gene: TRBD2; v_gene: TRBV20-1; CDR3aa: CSARDGTGGGDTQYF; CDR3nt: TGCAGTGCTAGAGACGGAACGGGAGGGGGAGATACGCAGTATTTT
abundance: few; j_gene: TRBJ2-1; d_gene: TRBD2; v_gene: TRBV12-3/TRBV12-4; CDR3aa: CASSLGVAGRDEQFF; CDR3nt: TGTGCCAGCAGTTTAGGGGTAGCGGGAAGGGATGAGCAGTTCTTC
abundance: few; j_gene: TRBJ2-7; d_gene: -; v_gene: TRBV20-1; CDR3aa: CSARAAGAAVSYEQYF; CDR3nt: TGCAGTGCTAGAGCCGCCGGGGCCGCCGTTTCCTACGAGCAGTACTTC
abundance: many; j_gene: TRBJ2-7; d_gene: -; v_gene: TRBV7-6; CDR3aa: CASSLAPVTGEQYF; CDR3nt: TGTGCCAGCAGCTTAGCGCCGGTTACGGGCGAGCAGTACTTC
abundance: once; j_gene: TRBJ2-7; d_gene: TRBD2; v_gene: TRBV4-2; CDR3aa: CASSARLAGALDEQYF; CDR3nt: TGTGCCAGCAGCGCCCGACTAGCGGGCGCCTTGGACGAGCAGTACTTC
abundance: -; j_gene: TRBJ2-7; d_gene: TRBD2; v_gene: TRBV28; CDR3aa: CASTNPGGRDSSYEQYF; CDR3nt: TGTGCCAGCACCAACCCCGGAGGGAGGGACTCCAGCTACGAGCAGTACTTC
abundance: few; j_gene: TRBJ1-2; d_gene: -; v_gene: TRBV14; CDR3aa: CASRKNRNYGYTF; CDR3nt: TGTGCCAGCAGGAAGAACAGGAACTATGGCTACACCTTC
abundance: few; j_gene: TRBJ2-1; d_gene: -; v_gene: TRBV24-1; CDR3aa: CATSDPNGQYNEQFF; CDR3nt: TGTGCCACCAGTGATCCAAACGGGCAATACAATGAGCAGTTCTTC
abundance: -; j_gene: TRBJ2-2; d_gene: -; v_gene: TRBV12-3/TRBV12-4; CDR3aa: CASTPGVLTGELFF; CDR3nt: TGTGCCAGCACCCCTGGGGTTTTAACCGGGGAGCTGTTTTTT
abundance: -; j_gene: TRBJ2-1; d_gene: TRBD2; v_gene: TRBV6-2/TRBV6-3; CDR3aa: CASSLGLAGGIYNEQFF; CDR3nt: TGTGCCAGCAGTTTGGGACTAGCGGGAGGGATCTACAATGAGCAGTTCTTC
abundance: many; j_gene: TRBJ2-1; d_gene: TRBD1; v_gene: TRBV7-6; CDR3aa: CASSHGTDEWYNEQFF; CDR3nt: TGTGCCAGCAGCCACGGGACAGATGAATGGTACAATGAGCAGTTCTTC
abundance: few; j_gene: TRBJ2-7; d_gene: TRBD1; v_gene: TRBV12-3/TRBV12-4; CDR3aa: CASRASTGQGSYEQYF; CDR3nt: TGTGCCAGCAGAGCCTCAACGGGACAGGGCTCCTACGAGCAGTACTTC
abundance: once; j_gene: TRBJ2-2; d_gene: TRBD2; v_gene: TRBV9; CDR3aa: CASSSRTSGTLGELFF; CDR3nt: TGTGCCAGCAGCTCCCGGACTAGCGGTACCTTGGGGGAGCTGTTTTTT
abundance: many; j_gene: TRBJ2-1; d_gene: TRBD2; v_gene: TRBV6-5; CDR3aa: CASMTSGGNEQFF; CDR3nt: TGTGCCAGCATGACTAGCGGGGGCAATGAGCAGTTCTTC
abundance: few; j_gene: TRBJ2-1; d_gene: -; v_gene: TRBV14; CDR3aa: CASSQVAASYNEQFF; CDR3nt: TGTGCCAGCAGCCAAGTAGCGGCCTCCTACAATGAGCAGTTCTTC
abundance: -; j_gene: TRBJ2-3; d_gene: -; v_gene: TRBV7-2; CDR3aa: CASSADLPGTQYF; CDR3nt: TGTGCCAGCAGCGCGGACCTCCCTGGTACGCAGTATTTT
abundance: -; j_gene: TRBJ1-6; d_gene: -; v_gene: TRBV19; CDR3aa: CASSPGSTSSPLHF; CDR3nt: TGTGCCAGTAGCCCCGGGTCCACCTCGTCACCCCTCCACTTT
abundance: -; j_gene: TRBJ2-3; d_gene: TRBD2; v_gene: TRBV9; CDR3aa: CASSATSGRTDTQYF; CDR3nt: TGTGCCAGCAGCGCAACTAGCGGGAGGACAGATACGCAGTATTTT
abundance: few; j_gene: TRBJ1-2; d_gene: -; v_gene: TRBV7-9; CDR3aa: CASSFGEVRDYGYTF; CDR3nt: TGTGCCAGCAGCTTTGGGGAAGTTCGCGACTATGGCTACACCTTC
abundance: many; j_gene: TRBJ2-7; d_gene: TRBD1; v_gene: TRBV12-3/TRBV12-4; CDR3aa: CASSWTGGADEQYF; CDR3nt: TGTGCCAGCAGCTGGACAGGGGGCGCGGACGAGCAGTACTTC
abundance: few; j_gene: TRBJ1-1; d_gene: -; v_gene: TRBV7-9; CDR3aa: CASSLAGDPTSGEAFF; CDR3nt: TGTGCCAGCAGCTTAGCAGGGGACCCCACGTCCGGCGAAGCTTTCTTT